The clone carrying this TCR beta chain came up a few times. The CDR3 extends over 14 amino acids. With 0 bases removed from V and 2 bases from J, the gap between germline ends came to 7 bases. Looked up from germline, CDR1 is SGHVS and CDR2 is FQNEAQ. The PCR made use of 60 Vbeta and 13 Jbeta primers. The protocol was immunoSEQ multiplex PCR, while the TCRdb copy is restricted to in-frame clones and leaves out a portion. The profile covers over 100,000 clones, with less than 70% appearing a single time and about 5.5% taken by the ten largest. This entry belongs to a study of cytomegalovirus exposure and HLA in healthy donors.

The source material was PBMCs. The chain combines TRBV7-8 with TRBJ1-2, with a tentative D call TRBD1 (6 bases). The receptor's source is an older woman in good health and CMV-seropositive. CDR3 sequence reads: CASSLAGTNYGYTF. The CDR3 DNA follows: TGTGCCAGCAGCTTAGCCGGGACAAACTATGGCTACACCTTC.